Detailed here is one T cell receptor (beta chain). Its antigen remains unknown. Gene and germline names: mouse. The read comes to an end 1 residue before the CDR3 does, leaving the germline J gene to fill in the end. Time point given: mouse harvest day 7 after allogeneic transplant. The graft held 10^6 splenic CD5+ T cells and 10^7 T-cell-depleted bone marrow cells. In germline, CDR1 is SGHLS, CDR2 HYDKME. Germline trimming cut 0 bases from V and 0 bases from J; bases unmatched to any gene: 3. The length of the CDR3 is 16 residues. This entry belongs to a study of tissue T cells after allogeneic stem cell transplantation. The study's findings and limits: TCR repertoires tracked anatomic similarity, regardless of disease or transplant status. Motif-based clustering found tissue-specific repertoire signatures shared across patients, though few clones were shared.

The data were produced by immunoSEQ multiplex PCR, yet TCRdb's version contains in-frame clones alone and is incomplete. The sample holds roughly 10,000 clones, more than 30% seen once. The chain joins TRBV12-2 to TRBJ2-7; TRBD2 agrees at 11 bases. The sequence came from a female BALB/c mouse given C57BL/6 T cells with graft-versus-host disease after an allogeneic hematopoietic cell transplant. The sequenced sample consisted of skin. The CDR3 loop reads CASSLRDWGSSYEQYF. The sequenced CDR3 bases are TGTGCCAGCTCTCTCCGGGACTGGGGGAGCTCCTATGAACAGTAC. The full variable domain, in which reference TRBV12-2 and TRBJ2-7 provide the parts outside the CDR3, is NSGVVQSPRYIIKGKGERSILKCIPISGHLSVAWYQQTQGQELKFFIQHYDKMERDKGNLPSRFSVQQFDDYHSEMNMSALELEDSAVYFCASSLRDWGSSYEQYFGPGTRLTVL.